These T cell receptor beta chains were read from a single sample in a study of T cells after yellow fever vaccination. MiXCR, applied by TCRdb to the 5' RACE reads, yields one record per CDR3 protein. Found here are 450,000 to 600,000 distinct CDR3 sequences, about a sixth of them singletons; the top ten hold approximately 15%. Sample: PBMCs, taken more than 4 days after the first yellow fever vaccination. The receptors come from a man aged 18 to 30 who received the YFV17D yellow fever vaccine. Each CDR3 is given with its conserved first and last residue. The order of the fields is CDR3 DNA, CDR3 protein, V gene, clone size, D gene, J gene. D genes are given only for firm matches. The listing skips clone size in some rows; elsewhere it reads once, few, many or a size class.

cdr3_nt: TGTGCCAGCTCCTCTATACAGGGTAATCAGCCCCAGCATTTT
cdr3_aa: CASSSIQGNQPQHF
v_call: TRBV18
clone_size: many
d_call: -
j_call: TRBJ1-5

cdr3_nt: TGCGCCAGCAGCCATTTGGCGAGACCCTACGAGCAGTACTTC
cdr3_aa: CASSHLARPYEQYF
v_call: TRBV10-1
clone_size: few
d_call: -
j_call: TRBJ2-7

cdr3_nt: TGTGCCAGCAGCTTATCTCCGGCGGGAGGGGGGAGGAAAGAGACCCAGTACTTC
cdr3_aa: CASSLSPAGGGRKETQYF
v_call: TRBV11-2
clone_size: -
d_call: TRBD2
j_call: TRBJ2-5

cdr3_nt: TGCGGAACAGGGGACTATGGCTACACCTTC
cdr3_aa: CGTGDYGYTF
v_call: TRBV29-1
clone_size: few
d_call: TRBD1
j_call: TRBJ1-2

cdr3_nt: TGTGCCAGCAGCTTGGTAGCGGGGGGGAGCTCCTACAATGAGCAGTTCTTC
cdr3_aa: CASSLVAGGSSYNEQFF
v_call: TRBV7-2
clone_size: -
d_call: TRBD2
j_call: TRBJ2-1

cdr3_nt: TGTGCCAGCAGTGAGGAAACGTCCTACGAGCAGTACTTC
cdr3_aa: CASSEETSYEQYF
v_call: TRBV2
clone_size: few
d_call: -
j_call: TRBJ2-7

cdr3_nt: TGCAGCGCTGGTGGACGGTCCTATGGCTACACCTTC
cdr3_aa: CSAGGRSYGYTF
v_call: TRBV29-1
clone_size: few
d_call: -
j_call: TRBJ1-2

cdr3_nt: TGTGCCAGCAGCCAAGAGTCTAGCGGAGCGGAGACCCAGTACTTC
cdr3_aa: CASSQESSGAETQYF
v_call: TRBV3-1
clone_size: -
d_call: TRBD2
j_call: TRBJ2-5

cdr3_nt: TGTGCCAGCAGCCGGAACAGGGGGGCAGATACGCAGTATTTT
cdr3_aa: CASSRNRGADTQYF
v_call: TRBV28
clone_size: -
d_call: TRBD1
j_call: TRBJ2-3

cdr3_nt: TGTGCCAGCAGTTTGAAGGAGGGGGGGATCTACGAGCAGTACTTC
cdr3_aa: CASSLKEGGIYEQYF
v_call: TRBV6-5
clone_size: once
d_call: -
j_call: TRBJ2-7

cdr3_nt: TGTGCCAGCACCACCGGGACCTCTGGAAACACCATATATTTT
cdr3_aa: CASTTGTSGNTIYF
v_call: TRBV7-2
clone_size: -
d_call: -
j_call: TRBJ1-3

cdr3_nt: TGTGCCAGCAGCTATACCGGGACAGAGGACAATGAGCAGTTCTTC
cdr3_aa: CASSYTGTEDNEQFF
v_call: TRBV5-6
clone_size: few
d_call: TRBD1
j_call: TRBJ2-1

cdr3_nt: TGTGCCAGCAGCCAATTGGGACAGGGGGCAACCGGGGAGCTGTTTTTT
cdr3_aa: CASSQLGQGATGELFF
v_call: TRBV14
clone_size: -
d_call: TRBD1
j_call: TRBJ2-2

cdr3_nt: TGTGCCAGCGGTGGGGGACAGGCCTTCTATGGCTACACCTTC
cdr3_aa: CASGGGQAFYGYTF
v_call: TRBV6-1
clone_size: few
d_call: TRBD1
j_call: TRBJ1-2

cdr3_nt: TGTGCCAGCAGCGTCGGACTAGCGAATTTCCAAGAGACCCAGTACTTC
cdr3_aa: CASSVGLANFQETQYF
v_call: TRBV9
clone_size: few
d_call: TRBD2
j_call: TRBJ2-5

cdr3_nt: TGTGCCAGCAGCCACGGACAGGTCCAAGGCACAGATACGCAGTATTTT
cdr3_aa: CASSHGQVQGTDTQYF
v_call: TRBV3-1
clone_size: -
d_call: TRBD1
j_call: TRBJ2-3

cdr3_nt: TGCGCCAGCAGTCAGACTGAGAGGGGCCCTGAAGCTTTCTTT
cdr3_aa: CASSQTERGPEAFF
v_call: TRBV23-1
clone_size: -
d_call: -
j_call: TRBJ1-1

cdr3_nt: TGCGCCAGCAGCCATACGGGGGGACTCCCGACCGGCGAGCAGTACTTC
cdr3_aa: CASSHTGGLPTGEQYF
v_call: TRBV4-1
clone_size: few
d_call: TRBD2
j_call: TRBJ2-7

cdr3_nt: TGTGCCAGCAAGGCGACAGCGAACACCGGGGAGCTGTTTTTT
cdr3_aa: CASKATANTGELFF
v_call: TRBV6-2/TRBV6-3
clone_size: few
d_call: -
j_call: TRBJ2-2

cdr3_nt: TGCGCCAGCAGCGACCCGGGACTAGTCTCCTACGAGCAGTACTTC
cdr3_aa: CASSDPGLVSYEQYF
v_call: TRBV4-1
clone_size: -
d_call: TRBD2
j_call: TRBJ2-7

cdr3_nt: TGTGCCAGCAGCTTAGCGCGGGGGACAGCTTATACTTCCACCGGGGAGCTGTTTTTT
cdr3_aa: CASSLARGTAYTSTGELFF
v_call: TRBV7-6
clone_size: -
d_call: -
j_call: TRBJ2-2

cdr3_nt: TGCGCCAGCAGCTTATTTCCGGGACAGCAAGAGACCCAGTACTTC
cdr3_aa: CASSLFPGQQETQYF
v_call: TRBV5-1
clone_size: few
d_call: TRBD1
j_call: TRBJ2-5

cdr3_nt: TGCGCCAGCAGACCGCTCTTGAGCGGTCAAGAGACCCAGTACTTC
cdr3_aa: CASRPLLSGQETQYF
v_call: TRBV5-1
clone_size: few
d_call: -
j_call: TRBJ2-5

cdr3_nt: TGTGCCAGCAGTTTTGGGACATATGAGCAGTTCTTC
cdr3_aa: CASSFGTYEQFF
v_call: TRBV28
clone_size: few
d_call: -
j_call: TRBJ2-1

cdr3_nt: TGCGCCAGCAGCTTAGTCGGACACACCGGGGAGCTGTTTTTT
cdr3_aa: CASSLVGHTGELFF
v_call: TRBV5-1
clone_size: -
d_call: -
j_call: TRBJ2-2

cdr3_nt: TGTGCCAGCAGTGAAAGAGGTTTTACCTCCTACAATGAGCAGTTCTTC
cdr3_aa: CASSERGFTSYNEQFF
v_call: TRBV25-1
clone_size: few
d_call: -
j_call: TRBJ2-1

cdr3_nt: TGTGCCAGCAGTTTCTCAACAGGAACCGGTGAGCAGTTCTTC
cdr3_aa: CASSFSTGTGEQFF
v_call: TRBV12-3/TRBV12-4
clone_size: -
d_call: -
j_call: TRBJ2-1

cdr3_nt: TGTGCCAGCAGTACATCCGCCAACGGGGGGTATGGCTACACCTTC
cdr3_aa: CASSTSANGGYGYTF
v_call: TRBV25-1
clone_size: -
d_call: -
j_call: TRBJ1-2

cdr3_nt: TGTGCCAGCTCACTCTTTGAACCGGGACTAGCGGGGGGGCCCAGTCCCGATGAGCAGTTCTTC
cdr3_aa: CASSLFEPGLAGGPSPDEQFF
v_call: TRBV18
clone_size: few
d_call: TRBD2
j_call: TRBJ2-1

cdr3_nt: TGCGCCAGCAGCCCTATTCCGAGCGGGGGGCATATTTCCTACAATGAGCAGTTCTTC
cdr3_aa: CASSPIPSGGHISYNEQFF
v_call: TRBV5-1
clone_size: many
d_call: TRBD2
j_call: TRBJ2-1

cdr3_nt: TGTGCCAGCAGTTCTCCGACTAGCGGGGGGTTCGGCACCGGGGAGCTGTTTTTT
cdr3_aa: CASSSPTSGGFGTGELFF
v_call: TRBV6-5
clone_size: -
d_call: TRBD2
j_call: TRBJ2-2

cdr3_nt: TGTGCCACCAGTGAAGGGGACAGCCACGAGCAGTACTTC
cdr3_aa: CATSEGDSHEQYF
v_call: TRBV24-1
clone_size: -
d_call: TRBD1
j_call: TRBJ2-7